One T cell receptor beta chain is described in this entry. As handled by the study authors: Cell counts per sample came from amplifying reference gene primers. Sequencing was performed with immunoSEQ multiplex PCR; in TCRdb, only in-frame clones are kept and a portion is missing. Clone size and the V and J calls come from that table; the DNA yielded D and trimming. The profile covers about 180,000 clones, with less than 90% appearing a single time and roughly 1.2% taken by the ten largest. The data derive from a study of blood T cell repertoires in COVID-19. As for the study in general: Acute and convalescent COVID-19 specimens originated in the United States, Italy and Spain. PBMCs, B-cell-depleted T cells, or T cells were the source of the cDNA or gDNA that made up the material.

Trimming removed 2 bases at V and 7 bases at J, with 11 bases between. This CDR3 region has 13 residues. Participants were placed into cohorts based on the clinical history they reported. The source of this sequence is a human donor with acute COVID-19. The donor label of this sample is uncertain. Material: PBMCs or T cells enriched from blood (not recorded which). The chain employs TRBV12-3 or TRBV12-4 and TRBJ1-2; D perhaps matches TRBD1 (6 bases). The CDR3 nucleotides are TGTGCCAGCAGTTTAAACAGGGAAGGTGGCTACACCTTC. Its translation: CASSLNREGGYTF.